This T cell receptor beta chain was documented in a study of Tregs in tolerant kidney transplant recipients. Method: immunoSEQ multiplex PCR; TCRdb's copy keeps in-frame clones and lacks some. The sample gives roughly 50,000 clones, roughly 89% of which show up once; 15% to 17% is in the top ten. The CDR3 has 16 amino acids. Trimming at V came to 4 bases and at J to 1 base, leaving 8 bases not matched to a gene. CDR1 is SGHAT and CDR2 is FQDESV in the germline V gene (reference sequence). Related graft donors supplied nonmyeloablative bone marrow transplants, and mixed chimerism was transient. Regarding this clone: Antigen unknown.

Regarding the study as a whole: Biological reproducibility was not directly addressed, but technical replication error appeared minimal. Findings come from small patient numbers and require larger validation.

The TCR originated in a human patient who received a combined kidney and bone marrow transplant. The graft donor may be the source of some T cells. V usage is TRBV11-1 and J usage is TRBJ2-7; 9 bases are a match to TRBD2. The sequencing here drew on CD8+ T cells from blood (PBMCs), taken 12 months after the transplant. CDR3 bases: TGTGCCAGCAGCTGGGTAGCGGGAGCCCTTTCCTACGAGCAGTACTTC. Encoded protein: CASSWVAGALSYEQYF. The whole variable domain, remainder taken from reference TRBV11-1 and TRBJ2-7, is EAEVAQSPRYKITEKSQAVAFWCDPISGHATLYWYRQILGQGPELLVQFQDESVVDDSQLPKDRFSAERLKGVDSTLKIQPAELGDSAMYLCASSWVAGALSYEQYFGPGTRLTVT.